The 2 T cell receptor beta chains in this list originate from one sample, sequenced in a study of human T cells and chemical hapten exposure (dated by TCRdb to the early 2020s). What this sample's time point label stands for: patch test 3, about 24 weeks after DPC sensitization. The treatment or condition label for this specimen denotes: therapeutic diphenylcyclopropenone sensitization with weekly scalp DPC. Library method: RACE. These reads were obtained on a NextSeq 500. The public reads were reanalyzed by TCRdb: fastp trimming at Q25, MiXCR alignment, in-frame beta chains only. Rows are unified per CDR3 protein, each entry keeping the most common DNA and genes. The sample yields about 52,000 distinct CDR3 sequences; roughly 10% were counted once. The ten biggest clones cover 15% to 20% of the sample. The source was whole blood, collected in connection with sensitization to the hapten diphenylcyclopropenone (DPC). All receptors come from a woman aged 40 to 50 with alopecia areata. Some clones in this sample may be carry-over from other donors' samples.

This clonotype was seen at least ten times. The chain uses TRBV20-1 and TRBJ1-2; D gene uncertain. V shed 4 bases and J shed 2 bases, with 14 bases lying between them. Germline values: CDR1 DFQATT, CDR2 SNEGSKA (reference sequence). The CDR3 spans 14 residues. The CDR3 bases are TGCAGTGCTACTCCAGAACAAGGAAACTATGGCTACACCTTC. As protein: CSATPEQGNYGYTF.

The chain is built from TRBV6-4 and TRBJ1-6; 7 bases fit TRBD1. This CDR3 has 15 amino acids. Looked up from germline, CDR1 is MRHNA and CDR2 is SNTAGT. The J segment lost 6 bases and the V segment lost 0 bases, leaving 2 bases of the junction unmatched. CDR3 region: CASSDSAGGNSPLHF. The CDR3 DNA reads TGTGCCAGCAGTGACTCGGCAGGGGGTAATTCACCCCTCCACTTT.